A single sample gave rise to the 7 T cell receptor beta chains below, sequenced in a study of blood T cells in healthy people across ages. A second PCR, run for about 6 to 11 cycles, used a sample-barcoded 5' primer plus a J-beta primer mix. Via MiXCR, TCRdb re-called the 5' RACE reads, giving one row per CDR3 protein. The data hold 450,000 to 650,000 distinct CDR3 sequences, with 24% observed a single time. The sample was also linked to a second study, of T cells of mothers and their children.

Sequenced material: blood. The source is a boy aged 5-17 years in good health.

Concerning this clonotype: The junction does not match germline at one end; this may be a read error. The genes are TRBV5-1 and TRBJ2-5, with TRBD1 matching over 7 bases. The DNA end favors TRBJ2-7, so the J call may be wrong. This CDR3 region has 14 residues. The germline CDR1 and CDR2 sequences are SGHRS and YFSETQ. This CDR3 reads CASSLTGLSFEQYF. CDR3 nucleotides: TGCGCCAGTAGCTTGACAGGGTTATCTTTCGAGCAGTACTTC.

This clonotype has more than one count but fewer than ten. The chain has TRBV12-3 or TRBV12-4 and TRBJ2-1; D unresolved. This CDR3 is built from 14 residues. V lost 6 bases, J lost 6 bases, and 15 bases lay in between. CDR3 sequence reads: CASSFISTPNEQFF. In DNA, the CDR3 is TGTGCCAGCAGCTTCATCAGCACACCCAATGAGCAGTTCTTC.

This clonotype has more than one count but fewer than ten. CDR3 protein: CASVGDTSVNTGELFF. The CDR3 DNA is TGTGCCAGCGTCGGGGACACTAGCGTGAACACCGGGGAGCTGTTTTTT. The V and J genes are TRBV6-2 or TRBV6-3 and TRBJ2-2; TRBD2 might be the D (7 bases). The CDR3 spans 16 residues. Trimming left V 8 bases short and J 1 base short, with 17 bases between. Germline CDR1 reads MNHEY; CDR2 reads SVGEGT.

This clonotype was seen a few times. The chain links TRBV21-1 to TRBJ2-7; the D call TRBD1 from the table was never checked on the DNA. TRBV21-1 constitutes a pseudogene. The CDR3 extends over 14 amino acids. The chain's CDR3 is CASSKARTGDEQYF. The CDR3 region has the DNA TGTGCCAGCAGCAAAGCTCGGACAGGGGACGAGCAGTACTTC.

This clonotype has just a few counts. V gene TRBV5-1 combines with J gene TRBJ1-1, with 7 nucleotides matching TRBD1. J lost 6 bases, V lost 0 bases, and 5 bases had no gene match. Germline lookup yields CDR1 SGHRS and CDR2 YFSETQ. The CDR3 has 14 amino acids. The CDR3: CASSLETGVAEAFF. In DNA form, the CDR3 reads TGCGCCAGCAGCTTGGAAACAGGGGTCGCTGAAGCTTTCTTT.

The chain links TRBV4-3 to TRBJ2-1, with 7 bases lining up with TRBD1. Trimming took 6 bases from V and 1 from J; bases not matched to a gene: 6. The germline gives CDR1 LGHNA, CDR2 YSLEER. The CDR3 covers 15 residues. CDR3 amino acids: CASREDRSSYNEQFF. The CDR3 DNA reads as TGCGCCAGCAGAGAGGACAGGAGTTCCTACAATGAGCAGTTCTTC.

The chain couples TRBV24-1 to TRBJ1-2; a possible D gene is TRBD1 (5 bases). Germline CDR1 KGHDR, CDR2 SFDVKD. The CDR3 runs to 12 residues. Trimming stripped 4 bases from V and 7 bases from J, with 9 bases between. This chain's CDR3 is CATSEPGSGYTF. DNA of the CDR3: TGTGCCACCAGTGAGCCAGGGAGTGGCTACACCTTC.